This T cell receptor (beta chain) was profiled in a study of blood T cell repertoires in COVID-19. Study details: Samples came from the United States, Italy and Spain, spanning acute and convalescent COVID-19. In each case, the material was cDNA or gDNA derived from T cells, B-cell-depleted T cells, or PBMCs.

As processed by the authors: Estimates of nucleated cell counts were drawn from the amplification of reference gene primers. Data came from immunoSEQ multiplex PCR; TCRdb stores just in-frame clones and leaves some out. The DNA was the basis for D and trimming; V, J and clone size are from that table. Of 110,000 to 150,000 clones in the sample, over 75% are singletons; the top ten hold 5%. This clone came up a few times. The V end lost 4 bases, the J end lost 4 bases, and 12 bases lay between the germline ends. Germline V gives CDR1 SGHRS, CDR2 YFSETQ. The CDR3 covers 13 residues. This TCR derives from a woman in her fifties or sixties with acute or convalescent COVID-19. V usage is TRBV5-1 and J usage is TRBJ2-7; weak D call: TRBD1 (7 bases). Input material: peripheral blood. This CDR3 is CASSGGTVYEQYF. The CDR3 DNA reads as TGCGCCAGCAGCGGCGGGACAGTTTACGAGCAGTACTTC.